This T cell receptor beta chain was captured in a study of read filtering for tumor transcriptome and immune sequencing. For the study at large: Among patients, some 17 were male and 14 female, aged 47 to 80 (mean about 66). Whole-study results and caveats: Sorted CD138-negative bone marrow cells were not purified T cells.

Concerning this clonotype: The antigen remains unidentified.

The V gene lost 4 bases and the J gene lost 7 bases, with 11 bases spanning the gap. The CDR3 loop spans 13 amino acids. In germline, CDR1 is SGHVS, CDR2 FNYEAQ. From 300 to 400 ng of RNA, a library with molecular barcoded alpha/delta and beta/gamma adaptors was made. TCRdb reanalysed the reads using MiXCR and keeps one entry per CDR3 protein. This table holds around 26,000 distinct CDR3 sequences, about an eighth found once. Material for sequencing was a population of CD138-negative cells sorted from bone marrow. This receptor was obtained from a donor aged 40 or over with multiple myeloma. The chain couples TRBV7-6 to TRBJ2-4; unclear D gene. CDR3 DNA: TGTGCCAGCAGCTCATACAGCGTTAACATTCAGTACTTC. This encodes CASSSYSVNIQYF.